Listed here is a single TCR beta chain. This entry belongs to a study of graft-versus-host responses after intestinal transplantation. Study-level background: All recipients got anti-thymocyte globulin induction, then tacrolimus and steroids for 2 to 3 years.

The CDR3 sequence is 14 residues long. The V gene lost 3 bases and the J gene lost 2 bases, with 10 bases spanning the gap. Germline V gene data show CDR1 as KGHSH and CDR2 as LQKENI. The repertoire was sequenced with immunoSEQ multiplex PCR; TCRdb's copy has only in-frame clones and lacks some. The repertoire holds about 97,000 clones, with 75% to 95% as singletons. This receptor was identified in a human patient who received an intestinal transplant, so some T cells may come from the graft donor. The chain combines TRBV18 with TRBJ2-5; D call uncertain. The material was PBMCs, obtained approximately 420 days after intestinal transplant. The CDR3 region has the DNA TGTGCCAGCTCACCGGGCCAATTTCAAGAGACCCAGTACTTC. Its protein is CASSPGQFQETQYF.